The present entry profiles one T cell receptor beta chain with its context. Its specificity is not known. V lost 0 bases, J lost 9 bases, and 12 bases lay in between. CDR1 and CDR2 from the germline V gene are GTSNPN and SVGIG (reference sequence). CDR3 length: 13 amino acids. The record originates from a study of T cells in Graves' hyperthyroidism and ophthalmopathy. Notes on the study in general: Blood also carried most thyroid clonotypes expanded above 0.001.

Amplified TCR beta CDR3 regions came from RNA transcripts. With the HTBI primer set, the TCR CDR3 went through a first round of RT-PCR. TCRdb re-called the multiplex PCR reads through MiXCR, storing one row per CDR3 protein. Of 400,000 to 550,000 distinct CDR3 sequences listed, roughly 24% are singletons. Uncontrolled infection, other autoimmune disease, pregnancy or lactation disqualified patients from enrolment. The origin of this receptor is a woman in her twenties or thirties with Graves' ophthalmopathy. The chain links TRBV30 to TRBJ1-5; weak D call: TRBD1 (6 bases). Sequenced input: blood. DNA for the CDR3: TGTGCCTGGAGTGTGGGACATCGGGGGCCCCAGCATTTT. It yields the protein CAWSVGHRGPQHF.